A selection of T cell receptor beta chains follows, all from one sample in a study of blood T cells in healthy people across ages. TCRdb re-called the 5' RACE reads with MiXCR, one entry per CDR3 protein. The sample contains 600,000 to 900,000 distinct CDR3 sequences, more than 25% of which appear only once. The same data also went into a second study, on T cells of mothers and their children.

The sequenced material came from blood. The receptors derive from a boy aged 5-17 years in good health. Each CDR3 is given with its conserved first and last residue. D genes are given only for firm matches. Clone size, where shown, is once, few, many, or a class for clones that have expanded.

TRBV27	-	-	TRBJ2-6	CASSFWTKENSGANVLTF	TGTGCCAGCAGTTTTTGGACAAAAGAGAACTCTGGGGCCAACGTCCTGACTTTC
TRBV27	TRBD2	-	TRBJ2-5	CASSLRSGGDQETQYF	TGTGCCAGCAGTTTACGTAGCGGGGGGGACCAAGAGACCCAGTACTTC
TRBV7-6	-	few	TRBJ1-2	CASSLGQGWHGYTF	TGTGCCAGCAGTCTAGGTCAGGGATGGCATGGCTACACCTTC
TRBV19	-	few	TRBJ1-2	CASWPNAKNNYGYTF	TGTGCCAGTTGGCCCAACGCGAAGAATAACTATGGCTACACCTTC
TRBV29-1	-	few	TRBJ2-1	CSVEGSPNEQFF	TGCAGCGTTGAAGGTTCCCCTAATGAGCAGTTCTTC
TRBV9	-	-	TRBJ2-1	CASSVRGYNEQFF	TGTGCCAGCAGCGTACGAGGATACAATGAGCAGTTCTTC
TRBV12-3/TRBV12-4	-	few	TRBJ2-1	CASSPWAGRNEQFF	TGTGCCAGCAGTCCCTGGGCGGGGAGGAATGAGCAGTTCTTC
TRBV5-5	-	-	TRBJ2-1	CASSFLALKIGNEQFF	TGTGCCAGCAGCTTCTTAGCCCTTAAGATCGGGAATGAGCAGTTCTTC
TRBV12-3/TRBV12-4	-	few	TRBJ1-1	CASSLEQLSEAFF	TGTGCCAGCAGTTTGGAACAGCTCTCTGAAGCTTTCTTT
TRBV12-3/TRBV12-4	-	few	TRBJ2-7	CASSLLMGAPYEQYF	TGTGCCAGCAGTTTACTCATGGGGGCCCCGTACGAGCAGTACTTC
TRBV12-3/TRBV12-4	-	many	TRBJ2-1	CASSLVGGNEQFF	TGCGCCAGCAGCTTGGTAGGCGGGAATGAGCAGTTCTTC
TRBV19	TRBD2	-	TRBJ2-1	CASTMGGYNEQFF	TGTGCCAGTACCATGGGGGGGTACAATGAGCAGTTCTTT
TRBV15	TRBD2	few	TRBJ2-1	CATRLGGTFSNEQFF	TGTGCCACCAGGTTGGGGGGGACCTTTAGCAATGAGCAGTTCTTC
TRBV7-9	-	many	TRBJ2-5	CASSLRGAQETQYF	TGTGCCAGCAGCTTACGCGGGGCCCAAGAGACCCAGTACTTC
TRBV2	-	-	TRBJ2-7	CASSVQGGDEQYF	TGTGCCAGCAGTGTACAGGGAGGGGACGAGCAGTACTTC
TRBV7-9	TRBD2	-	TRBJ2-5	CASSYPGLAGALQETQYF	TGTGCCAGCAGCTACCCGGGACTAGCGGGGGCCCTCCAAGAGACCCAGTACTTC
TRBV3-1	TRBD2	few	TRBJ2-1	CASSQDMAGGGNEQFF	TGTGCCAGCAGCCAAGACATGGCGGGAGGTGGCAATGAGCAGTTCTTC
TRBV15	TRBD1	few	TRBJ2-7	CATSVRDRYPEQYF	TGTGCCACCAGCGTAAGGGACAGGTACCCCGAGCAGTACTTC
TRBV14	-	-	TRBJ2-3	CASSQVRGITDTQYF	TGTGCCAGCAGCCAAGTCCGCGGTATCACAGATACGCAGTATTTT
TRBV12-3/TRBV12-4	-	few	TRBJ2-3	CASSRARTDTQYF	TGTGCCAGCAGTCGCGCACGCACAGATACGCAGTATTTT
TRBV28	-	-	TRBJ2-7	CASSRPGVSYDQYF	TGTGCCAGCAGCCGCCCCGGAGTGTCCTACGACCAGTACTTC
TRBV5-1	-	-	TRBJ2-1	CASSDRPGGEQFF	TGCGCCAGCAGTGACCGCCCCGGAGGTGAGCAGTTCTTC
TRBV10-3	-	many	TRBJ2-1	CAISEGLAVGQFF	TGTGCCATCAGTGAAGGTCTGGCTGTTGGGCAGTTCTTC
TRBV29-1	TRBD1	few	TRBJ2-7	CSVEGQGSKKKNYEQYF	TGCAGCGTTGAGGGACAGGGGTCGAAAAAGAAAAACTACGAGCAGTACTTC
TRBV20-1	TRBD2	-	TRBJ2-5	CSALGLAGRRPAYRETQYF	TGCAGTGCCCTGGGACTAGCGGGGCGGAGGCCAGCGTACCGAGAGACCCAGTACTTC
TRBV10-3	-	-	TRBJ2-5	CAISEGWGETQYF	TGTGCCATCAGTGAAGGCTGGGGGGAGACCCAGTACTTC
TRBV10-3	TRBD2	-	TRBJ2-5	CATSAAGLAEETQYF	TGTGCCACCAGTGCCGCGGGACTAGCGGAAGAGACCCAGTACTTC
TRBV7-9	-	once	TRBJ2-1	CASSDTGRSYNEQFF	TGTGCCAGCAGTGACACAGGGAGGTCCTACAATGAGCAGTTCTTC
TRBV11-1	TRBD1	few	TRBJ2-7	CASSSSITGVSSEQYF	TGTGCCAGCAGCTCATCTATTACAGGGGTTTCTTCCGAGCAGTACTTC
TRBV9	-	-	TRBJ2-1	CASSVSLSSSYNEQFF	TGTGCCAGCAGCGTAAGCCTCAGTAGCTCCTACAATGAGCAGTTCTTC
TRBV30	-	few	TRBJ1-3	CAWSRLDGRTTIYF	TGTGCCTGGAGTAGGCTGGACGGTCGAACGACCATATATTTT
TRBV6-1	-	once	TRBJ1-1	CASSEARGALIRAFF	TGTGCCAGCAGTGAAGCGCGGGGGGCCCTAATTCGGGCTTTCTTT